This T cell receptor (beta chain) was found in a study of T cells after yellow fever vaccination. General study results and limits: Highly abundant clonotypes carried over from the bulk population could end up in FACS-sorted repertoires as contaminants.

Comment on this clonotype: Its antigen is unidentified.

The CDR3 runs 14 residues. V gave up 3 bases and J gave up 0 bases, with 6 bases separating them. Germline V gene lookup returns CDR1 SGHVS and CDR2 FQNEAQ. A process of 5'RACE template switching, which added a universal primer site and UMIs, was used to make TCR cDNA. TCRdb fed the 5' RACE reads into MiXCR, producing one record per CDR3 protein. Of more than 300,000 distinct CDR3 sequences detected, roughly 10% appear once; the ten largest clones hold about 3%. The receptor was isolated from a man aged 18 to 30 who received the YFV17D yellow fever vaccine. This sequence joins TRBV7-8 and TRBJ1-5; D unclear. The source was CD4+ T cells sorted from PBMCs, collected 45 days after the yellow fever booster vaccination. CDR3: CASSFPTSNQPQHF. CDR3 DNA: TGTGCCAGCAGCTTCCCCACTAGCAATCAGCCCCAGCATTTT.